Each of the 2 T cell receptor beta chains below was sequenced from the same sample in a study of blood T cell repertoires in COVID-19. Some clones are missing from TCRdb's copy, which holds only in-frame ones; the method was immunoSEQ multiplex PCR. The repertoire holds about 480,000 clones, with approximately 88% as singletons. The sequenced sample was peripheral blood. These receptors all stem from a woman in her forties or fifties with COVID-19, enrolled during active disease.

The V call is TRBV13, the J call TRBJ2-3, with 15 bases that match TRBD2. Trimming cost V 3 bases and J 4 bases; bases outside gene matches: 2. CDR1 is PRHDT and CDR2 is FYEKMQ in the germline V gene (reference sequence). The CDR3 contains 16 residues. This chain's CDR3 is CASSFGLAGGPDTQYF. CDR3 nucleotides: TGTGCCAGCAGCTTCGGACTAGCGGGGGGGCCAGATACGCAGTATTTT. Variable domain in full (rest from reference TRBV13 and TRBJ2-3): AAGVIQSPRHLIKEKRETATLKCYPIPRHDTVYWYQQGPGQDPQFLISFYEKMQSDKGSIPDRFSAQQFSDYHSELNMSSLELGDSALYFCASSFGLAGGPDTQYFGPGTRLTVL.

The chain uses TRBV9 and TRBJ1-1; no clear D gene. From germline, CDR1 is SGDLS and CDR2 YYNGEE. This CDR3 has 12 amino acids. V was shortened by 3 bases and J by 0 bases, with 3 bases between the two germline ends. The CDR3 sequence: CASSAVNTEAFF. The CDR3 bases are TGTGCCAGCAGCGCAGTGAACACTGAAGCTTTCTTT.